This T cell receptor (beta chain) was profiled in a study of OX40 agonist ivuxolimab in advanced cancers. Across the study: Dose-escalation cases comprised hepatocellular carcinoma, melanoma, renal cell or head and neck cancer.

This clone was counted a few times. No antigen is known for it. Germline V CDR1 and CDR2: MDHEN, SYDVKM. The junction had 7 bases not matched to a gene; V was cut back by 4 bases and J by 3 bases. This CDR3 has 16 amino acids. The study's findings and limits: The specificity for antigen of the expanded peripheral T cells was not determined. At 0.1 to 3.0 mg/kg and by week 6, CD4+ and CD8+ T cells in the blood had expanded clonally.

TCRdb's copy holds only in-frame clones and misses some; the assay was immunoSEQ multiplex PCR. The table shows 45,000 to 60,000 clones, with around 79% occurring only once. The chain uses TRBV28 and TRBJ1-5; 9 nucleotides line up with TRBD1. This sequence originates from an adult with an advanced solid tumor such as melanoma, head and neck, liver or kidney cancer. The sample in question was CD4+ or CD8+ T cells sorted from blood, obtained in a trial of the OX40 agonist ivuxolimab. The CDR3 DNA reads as TGTGCCAGCAGTTCCTACGACAGGGGGTTCAATCAGCCCCAGCATTTT. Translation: CASSSYDRGFNQPQHF.